This T cell receptor beta chain stems from a study of T cell responses to AZD1222 COVID-19 vaccine. Overall study findings and caveats: Increased Spike-specific TCR breadth and depth were observed after two AZD1222 doses. Vaccine-related CD4 TCRs covered spike, predominating at 160-218 and 743-854.

The germline V and J ends were trimmed by 3 bases and 8 bases, with 11 bases remaining between them. Germline values: CDR1 SGHNT, CDR2 YYREEE (reference sequence). The CDR3 consists of 12 residues. Sequencing was performed with immunoSEQ multiplex PCR; in TCRdb, only in-frame clones are kept and a portion is missing. Here the sample spans about 150,000 clones, 90% to 95% being singletons. In regard to this clone: Its antigen is unidentified.

The chain combines TRBV5-4 with TRBJ2-5; D remains ambiguous. This sample comprised peripheral blood, obtained 28 days after the second AZD1222 dose. This clonotype was obtained from an adult who received the AZD1222 COVID-19 vaccine. The CDR3 loop reads CASSSFSRTQYF. The CDR3 DNA sequence: TGTGCCAGCAGCTCCTTTAGTCGCACCCAGTACTTC.